The 24 T cell receptor beta chains reported below all come from one sample, sequenced in a study of a mutant IDH1 vaccine in newly diagnosed glioma (dated by TCRdb to the early 2020s). The receptor library was made with the immunoSEQ multiplex PCR assay. Sourced from immuneACCESS, this table was stored by TCRdb with only in-frame sequences that have V and J called. A share of the clones is absent; for the studies checked, an unresolved V gene accounts for under half, and the remainder has no known explanation. Across this sample there are roughly 56,000 clones, with around 75% seen only once. The ten most abundant clones make up roughly 5.6% of the sample. What this sample's time point label stands for: week 47, end of study. A 20-mer mutant IDH1 peptide at 300 micrograms in Montanide made up each vaccine dose, which was injected subcutaneously together with topical imiquimod. These receptors are not linked to any known antigen.

The input for sequencing was PBMCs, taken from a glioma patient whose treatment included an IDH1 peptide vaccine. The receptors here all came from a man aged 45 to 65 with glioma.

The chain is built from TRBV29-1 and TRBJ1-2, with TRBD1 as a possible D gene (5 bases). V was cut by 5 bases and J by 4 bases, with 17 bases left in between. Germline values: CDR1 SQVTM, CDR2 ANQGSEA. The CDR3 sequence is 14 residues long. The CDR3 spells CSVRSPGSSYGYTF. In DNA, the CDR3 is TGCAGCGTTCGAAGTCCAGGGAGCTCCTATGGCTACACCTTC. Variable domain in full (rest from reference TRBV29-1 and TRBJ1-2): SAVISQKPSRDICQRGTSLTIQCQVDSQVTMMFWYRQQPGQSLTLIATANQGSEATYESGFVIDKFPISRPNLTFSTLTVSNMSPEDSSIYLCSVRSPGSSYGYTFGSGTRLTVV.

This chain joins TRBV18 and TRBJ2-2, with TRBD1 matching 7 bases. Looked up from germline, CDR1 is KGHSH and CDR2 is LQKENI. The junction had 6 bases not matched to a gene; V was cut back by 3 bases and J by 5 bases. The CDR3 consists of 15 residues. The CDR3 protein is CASSPSTGKTGELFF. The CDR3 nucleotides read TGTGCCAGCTCACCGTCGACAGGGAAAACCGGGGAGCTGTTTTTT.

This clone was recorded once. The V and J genes are TRBV7-9 and TRBJ1-6; 7 bases are a match to TRBD1. This CDR3 is built from 14 residues. The germline CDR1 and CDR2 sequences are SEHNR and FQNEAQ (reference sequence). The V gene end was trimmed by 5 bases and the J gene end by 10 bases; junction bases not matched to a gene: 8. CDR3 protein: CASSPGQTESPLHF. CDR3 DNA sequence: TGTGCCAGCAGCCCGGGACAGACGGAATCACCCCTCCACTTT.

The chain recombines TRBV14 with TRBJ2-5; D is unresolved. V was trimmed by 4 bases and J by 5 bases, leaving 14 bases between them. CDR1 and CDR2 (germline): SGHDN, FVKESK. CDR3 length equals 14 residues. CDR3 in DNA: TGTGCCAGCAGCCCGAGAGGTCTTCCCGAGACCCAGTACTTC. It yields the protein CASSPRGLPETQYF.

The chain joins TRBV11-2 to TRBJ2-2; 10 nucleotides match TRBD2. CDR3 length equals 18 residues. Germline assignment: CDR1 SGHAT and CDR2 FQNNGV. After removal of 1 base from V and 0 bases from J, the junction contained 5 bases not matched to a gene. The CDR3 coding sequence is TGTGCCAGCAGCTTAGTTCCTAGCGGGGGACCGAACACCGGGGAGCTGTTTTTT. Amino acid sequence: CASSLVPSGGPNTGELFF.

The chain recombines TRBV9 with TRBJ2-3; TRBD1 matches at 7 bases. The CDR3 totals 14 residues. Losses at the gene ends were 6 bases for V and 0 bases for J; bases not matched to a gene: 4. The germline gives CDR1 SGDLS, CDR2 YYNGEE. DNA for the CDR3: TGTGCCAGCACCAAGGGGGCTAGCACAGATACGCAGTATTTT. The encoded protein is CASTKGASTDTQYF.

The rearrangement uses TRBV5-6 and TRBJ1-1, with 10 bases lining up with TRBD1. This CDR3 contains 18 residues. Germline loops: CDR1 SGHDT, CDR2 YYEEEE. V gave up 4 bases and J gave up 0 bases; unmatched junction bases: 12. The CDR3 nucleotides are TGTGCCAGCAGCCCCGACAGGGGGCCAGGAGGAATGAACACTGAAGCTTTCTTT. Translation gives CASSPDRGPGGMNTEAFF. The variable domain in full, completed from reference TRBV5-6 and TRBJ1-1, reads DAGVTQSPTHLIKTRGQQVTLRCSPKSGHDTVSWYQQALGQGPQFIFQYYEEEERQRGNFPDRFSGHQFPNYSSELNVNALLLGDSALYLCASSPDRGPGGMNTEAFFGQGTRLTVV.

This clone was counted only a few times. The chain uses TRBV4-1 and TRBJ1-1; 9 bases map to TRBD1. With 2 bases clipped from V and 1 base from J, the junction kept 2 bases outside the gene matches. Germline CDR1 is MGHRA and CDR2 is YSYEKL. The length of the CDR3 is 15 residues. Written as DNA, the CDR3 is TGCGCCAGCAGCCAAACGGGACAGGGGAACACTGAAGCTTTCTTT. This codes for CASSQTGQGNTEAFF.

The V gene is TRBV15, the J gene TRBJ2-7; unclear D gene. Between the trimmed V and J ends, which lost 0 bases and 1 base, there was a span of 7 bases. This CDR3 contains 14 residues. Germline V gives CDR1 LNHNV, CDR2 YYDKDF (reference sequence). CDR3 protein: CATSRDVQSYEQYF. Here the CDR3 DNA reads TGTGCCACCAGCAGAGATGTACAATCCTACGAGCAGTACTTC.

The genes are TRBV5-8 and TRBJ2-3, with unresolved D. V lost 2 bases and J lost 0, with 7 bases in between. The length of the CDR3 is 14 residues. Per the germline V gene, CDR1 is SGHTS and CDR2 is YDEGEE. The CDR3 DNA reads TGTGCCAGCAGCTTCTCGCGCAGCACAGATACGCAGTATTTT. Protein: CASSFSRSTDTQYF.

The chain has TRBV4-3 and TRBJ2-7; 7 bases line up with TRBD1. The CDR3 loop spans 15 amino acids. The germline V gene encodes CDR1 LGHNA and CDR2 YSLEER. Trimming cost V 4 bases and J 4 bases; bases outside gene matches: 10. The chain's CDR3 is CASSLNRGPLYEQYF. The CDR3 nucleotides are TGCGCCAGCAGCCTGAACAGGGGCCCGTTGTACGAGCAGTACTTC.

The chain carries TRBV5-1 and TRBJ2-5; D might be TRBD1 (6 bases). Germline loops: CDR1 SGHRS, CDR2 YFSETQ. The V end was cut by 3 bases, the J end by 0 bases, with 12 bases between. The length of the CDR3 is 15 residues. CDR3 sequence (DNA): TGCGCCAGCAGCTCGGATGGACAGTACCAAGAGACCCAGTACTTC. Translation gives CASSSDGQYQETQYF. Supplemented by reference TRBV5-1 and TRBJ2-5, the full variable domain reads KAGVTQTPRYLIKTRGQQVTLSCSPISGHRSVSWYQQTPGQGLQFLFEYFSETQRNKGNFPGRFSGRQFSNSRSEMNVSTLELGDSALYLCASSSDGQYQETQYFGPGTRLLVL.

The chain links TRBV14 to TRBJ2-1, with a possible D match to TRBD1 (5 bases). Germline V gene lookup returns CDR1 SGHDN and CDR2 FVKESK. V was trimmed by 4 bases and J by 3 bases, leaving 13 bases between them. This CDR3 spans 15 amino acids. In DNA form, the CDR3 reads TGTGCCAGCAGCCGGCCGACAGCATTCTACAATGAGCAGTTCTTC. This codes for CASSRPTAFYNEQFF.

This clone showed up just a few times. The J gene is TRBJ2-7, the V gene TRBV2; D is undetermined. Germline values: CDR1 SNHLY, CDR2 FYNNEI. The CDR3 length is 11 residues. Trimming stripped 3 bases from V and 7 bases from J, with 7 bases between. Written as DNA, the CDR3 is TGTGCCAGCAGTGATTGGCAGGAGCAGTACTTC. As protein: CASSDWQEQYF.

CDR3 bases: TGTGCCAGTAGTATTCGCCCGACGGACATTCAGTACTTC. Protein sequence: CASSIRPTDIQYF. V gene TRBV19 combines with J gene TRBJ2-4; D call uncertain. The V end was cut by 3 bases, the J end by 8 bases, with 11 bases between. From germline, CDR1 is LNHDA and CDR2 SQIVND (reference sequence). The CDR3 length is 13 residues.

In its sample, this clone was seen a few times. V is TRBV7-2 and J is TRBJ2-1, with D possibly being TRBD1 (6 bases). This CDR3 has 13 residues. V shed 2 bases and J shed 8 bases, with 10 bases lying between them. CDR1 SGHTA and CDR2 FQGNSA come from the germline V gene. The CDR3 region is CASSLRDRYEQFF. The CDR3 nucleotides are TGTGCCAGCAGCTTAAGAGACAGGTATGAGCAGTTCTTC.

The rearrangement links TRBV29-1 to TRBJ2-2; D possibly corresponds to TRBD1 (6 bases). The V gene's germline CDR1 is SQVTM and CDR2 ANQGSEA. Trimming took off 0 bases at V and 4 bases at J, with 9 bases between the two ends. The CDR3 is 14 amino acids. The CDR3 protein is CSVEDRGSTGELFF. The DNA for the CDR3 is TGCAGCGTTGAAGACAGGGGAAGCACCGGGGAGCTGTTTTTT.

In regard to this clone: A junction boundary mismatches the germline segment, possibly from a read error. The genes are TRBV6-1 and TRBJ2-5; 7 bases match TRBD1. Germline V gene data show CDR1 as MNHNS and CDR2 as SASEGT. This CDR3 contains 12 residues. The CDR3 DNA sequence: TGTGCCACCCTGGGACAGATAGAGACTCAGTACTTC. Encoded protein: CATLGQIETQYF.

The chain joins TRBV9 to TRBJ2-3; D might be TRBD2 (6 bases). Germline V gene data show CDR1 as SGDLS and CDR2 as YYNGEE. Trimming cost V 7 bases and J 3 bases, with 12 bases left between them. The CDR3 has 13 amino acids. CDR3 amino acids: CASSGGRTDTQYF. CDR3 DNA sequence: TGTGCCAGCTCCGGGGGTCGTACAGATACGCAGTATTTT.

This chain connects TRBV5-6 to TRBJ1-2; 11 nucleotides match TRBD1. The CDR3 extends over 17 amino acids. Germline CDR1 SGHDT, CDR2 YYEEEE. V shed 4 bases and J 5 bases; nucleotides not matched to a gene: 13. The CDR3 DNA follows: TGTGCCAGCAGCCCCCCGGGGACAGGGGGAAGGTGGTATGGCTACACCTTC. Protein: CASSPPGTGGRWYGYTF.

The table lists this clone with a count of one. V gene TRBV6-5 combines with J gene TRBJ1-4; 12 positions match TRBD1. With V trimmed by 6 bases and J by 8 bases, 7 bases remained unmatched. The CDR3 is made up of 15 amino acids. The germline gives CDR1 MNHEY, CDR2 SVGAGI. CDR3 protein: CASSRGQGAAEKLFF. The CDR3 DNA sequence: TGTGCCAGCAGCCGGGGACAGGGGGCGGCCGAAAAACTGTTTTTT.

This clone was recorded a few times. The rearrangement uses TRBV30 and TRBJ2-1, with 8 bases aligning to TRBD1. The CDR3 extends over 13 amino acids. V lost 8 bases, J lost 4 bases, and 7 bases stayed unmatched. Germline V gives CDR1 GTSNPN, CDR2 SVGIG (reference sequence). In DNA, the CDR3 is TGTGCCGTATCGGGACAGGAGTACAATGAGCAGTTCTTC. It codes for CAVSGQEYNEQFF.

V usage is TRBV5-1 and J usage is TRBJ2-2; maybe TRBD1 (5 bases). The germline V gene encodes CDR1 SGHRS and CDR2 YFSETQ. Trimming removed 4 bases at V and 7 bases at J, with 11 bases between. The CDR3 consists of 13 residues. CDR3 loop: CASSARQNGELFF. The CDR3 region has the DNA TGCGCCAGCAGCGCCCGACAGAACGGGGAGCTGTTTTTT.

This CDR3 is CATSRLQETEAFF. The CDR3 DNA follows: TGTGCCACCAGCAGGCTCCAGGAAACTGAAGCTTTCTTT. The chain combines TRBV15 with TRBJ1-1; D is uncertain. This CDR3 has 13 residues. Germline V gene sequence: CDR1 LNHNV, CDR2 YYDKDF (reference sequence). V was trimmed by 3 bases and J by 5 bases, leaving 10 bases between them.